This TCR beta chain was found in a study of shared clonotypes between healthy human individuals. Study-wide context: Three CD4 naive, three CD4 memory, two CD8 naive and one CD8 memory plate were used per donor.

This clone was counted a single time. Terminally differentiated effector memory CD45RA+ cells were left out of the naive CD8 fraction, which was CD45RO-negative and positively selected for CCR7. Data came from immunoSEQ multiplex PCR; TCRdb stores just in-frame clones and leaves some out. The data hold millions of clones, with 90% to 95% observed a single time. Per the germline V gene, CDR1 is SGHTA and CDR2 is FQGNSA. The ends lost 4 bases at V and 2 bases at J; junction bases unmatched: 9. CDR3 length: 18 amino acids. This sequence was found in a man aged 18 to 29 in good health. Some clones in this sample may be carry-over from other donors' samples. Sequenced input: naive CD8+ T cells from PBMCs. This rearrangement joins TRBV7-2 to TRBJ2-7, with 15 bases matching TRBD2. This chain's CDR3 is CASSSRTSGRAMAYEQYF. The CDR3 DNA follows: TGTGCCAGCAGCTCGCGGACTAGCGGGAGGGCCATGGCCTACGAGCAGTACTTC.